Listed below are T cell receptor beta chains from one sample, sequenced in a study of beta chain features in type 1 diabetes. Assay: immunoSEQ multiplex PCR; the TCRdb copy retains only in-frame clones and omits some. This sample carries approximately 100,000 clones, almost 40% of them seen once, and the ten largest clones take more than 0.06%. The sample comprised stem cell memory CD4+ T cells from blood. The receptors shown here come from a woman under 30 in good health. CDR3s include the opening cysteine and the closing phenylalanine or tryptophan. The order of the fields is CDR3 protein, CDR3 DNA, clone size, V gene, D gene, J gene. The D gene is left open where the match is weak. Rows give clone size only sometimes, using once, few, many, or a class for an expanded clone.

CDR3aa: CASSLVGLAGEGSYEQYF; CDR3nt: TGTGCCAGCAGCTTAGTCGGACTAGCGGGAGAGGGTTCCTACGAGCAGTACTTC; abundance: NA; v_gene: TRBV7-2; d_gene: TRBD2; j_gene: TRBJ2-7
CDR3aa: CASSGSGYYNEQFF; CDR3nt: TGTGCCAGCAGTGGATCAGGGTACTACAATGAGCAGTTCTTC; abundance: NA; v_gene: TRBV14; d_gene: NA; j_gene: TRBJ2-1
CDR3aa: CASSDITGVTGELFF; CDR3nt: TGTGCCAGCAGCGATATCACGGGGGTCACCGGGGAGCTGTTTTTT; abundance: NA; v_gene: TRBV11-2; d_gene: NA; j_gene: TRBJ2-2
CDR3aa: CASIPTSGIGELFF; CDR3nt: TGTGCCAGCATTCCGACTAGCGGGATCGGGGAGCTGTTTTTT; abundance: few; v_gene: TRBV6-1; d_gene: TRBD2; j_gene: TRBJ2-2
CDR3aa: CASSPYGLASEETQYF; CDR3nt: TGTGCCAGTAGTCCGTACGGTTTGGCTAGCGAAGAGACCCAGTACTTC; abundance: NA; v_gene: TRBV19; d_gene: NA; j_gene: TRBJ2-5
CDR3aa: CASSPTGYTDTQYF; CDR3nt: TGTGCCAGCAGCCCAACAGGGTACACAGATACGCAGTATTTT; abundance: once; v_gene: TRBV28; d_gene: NA; j_gene: TRBJ2-3
CDR3aa: CSVEGQGNTEAFF; CDR3nt: TGCAGCGTGGAGGGACAGGGGAACACTGAAGCTTTCTTT; abundance: NA; v_gene: TRBV29-1; d_gene: TRBD1; j_gene: TRBJ1-1
CDR3aa: CASSYQGAFGANVLTF; CDR3nt: TGTGCCAGCAGTTACCAGGGGGCGTTTGGGGCCAACGTCCTGACTTTC; abundance: NA; v_gene: TRBV6-5; d_gene: TRBD1; j_gene: TRBJ2-6
CDR3aa: CASSLGTGMRSTDTQYF; CDR3nt: TGTGCCAGCAGCTTGGGTACAGGGATGCGCAGCACAGATACGCAGTATTTT; abundance: few; v_gene: TRBV5-4; d_gene: NA; j_gene: TRBJ2-3
CDR3aa: CASSQHTEAFF; CDR3nt: TGTGCCAGCAGCCAACATACTGAAGCTTTCTTT; abundance: few; v_gene: TRBV14; d_gene: NA; j_gene: TRBJ1-1
CDR3aa: CASRTLGTGRETQYF; CDR3nt: TGTGCCAGCAGAACCCTCGGGACAGGGCGAGAGACCCAGTACTTC; abundance: NA; v_gene: TRBV7-8; d_gene: TRBD1; j_gene: TRBJ2-5
CDR3aa: CASSTNSSGRAREQYF; CDR3nt: TGTGCCAGCAGCACCAATAGCAGCGGGAGGGCCCGGGAGCAGTACTTC; abundance: few; v_gene: TRBV7-9; d_gene: TRBD2; j_gene: TRBJ2-7
CDR3aa: CASSLDGVTNEKLFF; CDR3nt: TGTGCCAGCAGCTTAGACGGGGTGACTAATGAAAAACTGTTTTTT; abundance: NA; v_gene: TRBV7-2; d_gene: NA; j_gene: TRBJ1-4
CDR3aa: CASSPGGTGYTF; CDR3nt: TGTGCCAGCTCACCCGGGGGGACAGGCTACACCTTC; abundance: NA; v_gene: TRBV18; d_gene: NA; j_gene: TRBJ1-2
CDR3aa: CASSSVAVGPYEQYF; CDR3nt: TGTGCCAGCTCTTCAGTAGCGGTCGGACCCTACGAGCAGTACTTC; abundance: few; v_gene: TRBV18; d_gene: NA; j_gene: TRBJ2-7
CDR3aa: CAWSVEFIAGSGHEQYF; CDR3nt: TGTGCCTGGAGTGTAGAATTTATCGCAGGGTCGGGCCACGAGCAGTACTTC; abundance: NA; v_gene: TRBV30; d_gene: NA; j_gene: TRBJ2-7
CDR3aa: CAGGRETFQDTQYF; CDR3nt: TGTGCCGGGGGGCGGGAGACATTTCAAGATACGCAGTATTTT; abundance: NA; v_gene: TRBV7-2; d_gene: NA; j_gene: TRBJ2-3